Listed here are 7 T cell receptor beta chains from one sample, sequenced in a study of cytomegalovirus exposure and HLA in healthy donors. PCR involved 60 Vbeta and 13 Jbeta primers. Repertoires were generated with immunoSEQ multiplex PCR, while TCRdb's copy carries only in-frame clones and drops some. Here the sample spans around 150,000 clones, 72% being singletons. Sequencing input: PBMCs. The receptors were gathered from a man aged 50-60 years in good health and CMV-seropositive.

In its sample, this clone was seen a few times. This sequence joins TRBV6-5 and TRBJ1-2; the match to TRBD1 covers 8 bases. Germline CDR1 MNHEY, CDR2 SVGAGI. Trimming cost V 4 bases and J 6 bases; bases outside gene matches: 4. The CDR3 runs to 13 residues. The CDR3 bases are TGTGCCAGCAGTTCCCAGGGGGCGGATGGCTACACCTTC. Protein product: CASSSQGADGYTF.

The chain employs TRBV6-5 and TRBJ2-2; D uncertain. Germline CDR1 and CDR2: MNHEY and SVGAGI. The CDR3 is 16 residues long. Trimming stripped 0 bases from V and 5 bases from J, with 13 bases between. This CDR3 is CASSYSSSFGTGELFF. CDR3 DNA sequence: TGTGCCAGCAGTTACTCGTCTAGTTTCGGAACCGGGGAGCTGTTTTTT.

V usage is TRBV29-1 and J usage is TRBJ2-7, with TRBD1 identical over 7 bases. J gave up 3 bases and V 1 base, and 6 bases lay outside the gene matches. Germline CDR1 and CDR2: SQVTM and ANQGSEA. This CDR3 has 14 amino acids. The CDR3 loop reads CSVEAETGIYEQYF. In nucleotides, the CDR3 is TGCAGCGTTGAAGCCGAGACAGGGATCTACGAGCAGTACTTC.

V and J are TRBV19 and TRBJ2-5, with D possibly being TRBD1 (6 bases). Germline V gene lookup returns CDR1 LNHDA and CDR2 SQIVND (reference sequence). V was pared by 5 bases and J by 4 bases, with 11 bases between. This CDR3 is built from 13 residues. The CDR3 region is CASSRQGTETQYF. The CDR3 DNA is TGTGCCAGTAGTCGCCAGGGGACAGAGACCCAGTACTTC.

The chain has TRBV5-1 and TRBJ1-2; the match to TRBD1 covers 7 bases. V shed 5 bases and J 8 bases; nucleotides not matched to a gene: 12. Per germline, CDR1 SGHRS and CDR2 YFSETQ. This CDR3 is built from 14 residues. This chain's CDR3 is CASRDRTGSEGYTF. As DNA, the CDR3 is TGCGCCAGCAGGGACCGGACAGGATCCGAAGGCTACACCTTC.

The rearrangement links TRBV5-1 to TRBJ2-1, with 9 bases identical to TRBD2. This CDR3 has 15 residues. Germline CDR1 reads SGHRS; CDR2 reads YFSETQ. Trimming at V came to 1 base and at J to 8 bases, leaving 7 bases not matched to a gene. The CDR3 DNA reads TGCGCCAGCAGCTTGATCCGCGGGGGGGCAGATGAGCAGTTCTTC. It yields the protein CASSLIRGGADEQFF. The full variable domain, with the rest looked up from reference TRBV5-1 and TRBJ2-1, is KAGVTQTPRYLIKTRGQQVTLSCSPISGHRSVSWYQQTPGQGLQFLFEYFSETQRNKGNFPGRFSGRQFSNSRSEMNVSTLELGDSALYLCASSLIRGGADEQFFGPGTRLTVL.

The chain has TRBV28 and TRBJ2-7; 9 bases map to TRBD1. CDR1 is MDHEN and CDR2 is SYDVKM in the germline V gene. This CDR3 region has 15 residues. The V gene end was trimmed by 5 bases and the J gene end by 3 bases; junction bases not matched to a gene: 8. CDR3 coding DNA: TGTGCCAGCAGTACAAGGGACAGGGCAAACTACGAGCAGTACTTC. It specifies CASSTRDRANYEQYF.